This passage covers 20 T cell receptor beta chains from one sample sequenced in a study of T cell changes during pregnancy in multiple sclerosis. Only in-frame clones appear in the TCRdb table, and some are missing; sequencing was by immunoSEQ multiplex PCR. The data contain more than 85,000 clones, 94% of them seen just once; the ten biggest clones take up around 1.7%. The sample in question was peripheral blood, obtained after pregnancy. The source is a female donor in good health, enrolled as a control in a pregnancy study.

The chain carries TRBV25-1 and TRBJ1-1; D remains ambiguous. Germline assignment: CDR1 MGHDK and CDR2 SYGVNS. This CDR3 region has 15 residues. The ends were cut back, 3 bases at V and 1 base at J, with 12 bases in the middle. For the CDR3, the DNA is TGTGCCAGCAGTGAGAGTCGACTGCAGAACACTGAAGCTTTCTTT. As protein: CASSESRLQNTEAFF.

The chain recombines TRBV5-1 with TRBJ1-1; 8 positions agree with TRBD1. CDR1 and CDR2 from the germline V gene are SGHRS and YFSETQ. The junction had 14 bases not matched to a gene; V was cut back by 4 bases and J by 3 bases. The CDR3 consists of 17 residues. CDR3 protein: CASSPDSGGVGDTEAFF. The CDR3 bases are TGCGCCAGCAGCCCGGACTCAGGGGGCGTAGGGGACACTGAAGCTTTCTTT.

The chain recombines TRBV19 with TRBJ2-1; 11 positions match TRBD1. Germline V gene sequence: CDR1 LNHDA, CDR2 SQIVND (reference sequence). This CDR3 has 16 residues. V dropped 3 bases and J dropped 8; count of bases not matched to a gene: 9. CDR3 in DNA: TGTGCCAGTAGTATTCTCGGACAGGGGGCAGGGCATGAGCAGTTCTTC. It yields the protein CASSILGQGAGHEQFF.

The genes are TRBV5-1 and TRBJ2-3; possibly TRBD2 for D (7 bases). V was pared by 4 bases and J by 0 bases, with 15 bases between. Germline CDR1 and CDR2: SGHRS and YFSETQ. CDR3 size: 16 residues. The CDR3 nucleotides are TGCGCCAGCAGCCTCGGGGGGCTTCCTAGCACAGATACGCAGTATTTT. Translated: CASSLGGLPSTDTQYF.

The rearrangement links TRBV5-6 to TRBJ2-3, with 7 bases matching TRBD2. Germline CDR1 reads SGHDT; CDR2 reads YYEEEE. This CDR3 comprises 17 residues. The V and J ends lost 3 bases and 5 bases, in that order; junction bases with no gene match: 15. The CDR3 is CASSYRVTAGRGDTQYF. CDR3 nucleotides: TGTGCCAGCAGCTATAGGGTCACAGCGGGGAGGGGAGATACGCAGTATTTT.

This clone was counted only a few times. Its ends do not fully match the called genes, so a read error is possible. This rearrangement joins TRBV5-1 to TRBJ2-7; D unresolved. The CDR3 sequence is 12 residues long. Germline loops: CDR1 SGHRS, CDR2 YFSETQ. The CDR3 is CASSPNSHEQYF. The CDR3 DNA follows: TGCGCCAGCAGCCCCAACTCCCACGAGCAGTACTTC.

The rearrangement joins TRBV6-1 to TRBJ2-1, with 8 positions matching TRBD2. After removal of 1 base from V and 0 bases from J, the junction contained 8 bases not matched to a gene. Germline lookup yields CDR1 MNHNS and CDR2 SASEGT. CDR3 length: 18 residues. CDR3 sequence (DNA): TGTGCCAGCAGTGAAGGGATAGCGGGACACAGCTCCTACAATGAGCAGTTCTTC. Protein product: CASSEGIAGHSSYNEQFF.

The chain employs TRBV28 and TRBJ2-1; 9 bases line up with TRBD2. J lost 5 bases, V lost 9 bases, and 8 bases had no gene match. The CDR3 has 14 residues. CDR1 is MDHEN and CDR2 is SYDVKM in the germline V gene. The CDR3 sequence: CASYLAGTHNEQFF. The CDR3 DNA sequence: TGTGCCAGTTATCTAGCGGGAACGCACAATGAGCAGTTCTTC. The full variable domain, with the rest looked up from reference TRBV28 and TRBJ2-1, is DVKVTQSSRYLVKRTGEKVFLECVQDMDHENMFWYRQDPGLGLRLIYFSYDVKMKEKGDIPEGYSVSREKKERFSLILESASTNQTSMYLCASYLAGTHNEQFFGPGTRLTVL.

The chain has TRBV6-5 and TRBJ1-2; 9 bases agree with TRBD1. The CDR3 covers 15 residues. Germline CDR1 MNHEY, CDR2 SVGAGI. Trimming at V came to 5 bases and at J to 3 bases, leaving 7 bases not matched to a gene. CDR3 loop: CASSRSRDRDYGYTF. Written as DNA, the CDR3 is TGTGCCAGCAGTAGGTCCCGGGACAGGGACTATGGCTACACCTTC.

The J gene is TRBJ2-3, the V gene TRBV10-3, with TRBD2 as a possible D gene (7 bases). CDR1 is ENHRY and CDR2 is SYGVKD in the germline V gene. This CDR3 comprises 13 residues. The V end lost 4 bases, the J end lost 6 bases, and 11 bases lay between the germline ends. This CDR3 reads CAISGGGPDTQYF. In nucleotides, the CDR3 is TGTGCCATCAGTGGGGGGGGGCCGGATACGCAGTATTTT.

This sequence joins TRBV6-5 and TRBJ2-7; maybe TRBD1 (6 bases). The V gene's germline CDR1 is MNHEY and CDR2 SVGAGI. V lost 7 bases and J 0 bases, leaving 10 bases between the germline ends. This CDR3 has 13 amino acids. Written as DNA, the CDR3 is TGTGCCAGCACCCAGGGGCTCTCCTACGAGCAGTACTTC. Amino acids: CASTQGLSYEQYF.

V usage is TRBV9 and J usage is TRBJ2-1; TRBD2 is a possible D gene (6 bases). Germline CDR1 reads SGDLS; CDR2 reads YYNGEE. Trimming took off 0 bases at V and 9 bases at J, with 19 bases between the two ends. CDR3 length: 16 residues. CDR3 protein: CASSVVGGGLSGEQFF. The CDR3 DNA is TGTGCCAGCAGCGTAGTGGGTGGGGGACTGAGTGGTGAGCAGTTCTTC.

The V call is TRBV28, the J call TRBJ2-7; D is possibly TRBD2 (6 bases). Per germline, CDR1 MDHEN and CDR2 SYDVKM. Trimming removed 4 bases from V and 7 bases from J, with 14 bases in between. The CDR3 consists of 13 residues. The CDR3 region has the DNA TGTGCCAGCAGTTCCGGGACTCCGGGGGAGCAGTACTTC. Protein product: CASSSGTPGEQYF.

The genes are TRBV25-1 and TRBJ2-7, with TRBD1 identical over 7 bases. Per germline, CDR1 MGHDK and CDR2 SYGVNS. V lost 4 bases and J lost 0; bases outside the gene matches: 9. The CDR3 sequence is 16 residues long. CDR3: CASSGHRGPYSYEQYF. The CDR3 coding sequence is TGTGCCAGCAGTGGTCACAGGGGCCCATACTCCTACGAGCAGTACTTC.

CDR3 sequence: CASSEAYRVPPYNEQFF. Written as DNA, the CDR3 is TGTGCCAGCAGTGAAGCCTACAGGGTCCCCCCCTACAATGAGCAGTTCTTC. V gene TRBV2 combines with J gene TRBJ2-1, with TRBD1 as a possible D gene (6 bases). This CDR3 has 17 amino acids. The V end was cut by 0 bases, the J end by 2 bases, with 14 bases between. Germline lookup yields CDR1 SNHLY and CDR2 FYNNEI. Using reference TRBV2 and TRBJ2-1 for the parts outside the CDR3, the full variable domain is EPEVTQTPSHQVTQMGQEVILRCVPISNHLYFYWYRQILGQKVEFLVSFYNNEISEKSEIFDDQFSVERPDGSNFTLKIRSTKLEDSAMYFCASSEAYRVPPYNEQFFGPGTRLTVL.

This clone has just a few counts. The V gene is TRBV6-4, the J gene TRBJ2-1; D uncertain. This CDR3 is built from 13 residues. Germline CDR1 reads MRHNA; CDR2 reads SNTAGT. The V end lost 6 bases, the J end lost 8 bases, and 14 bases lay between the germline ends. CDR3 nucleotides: TGTGCCAGCAGCCCTGGTCCCGAGGATGAGCAGTTCTTC. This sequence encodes CASSPGPEDEQFF.

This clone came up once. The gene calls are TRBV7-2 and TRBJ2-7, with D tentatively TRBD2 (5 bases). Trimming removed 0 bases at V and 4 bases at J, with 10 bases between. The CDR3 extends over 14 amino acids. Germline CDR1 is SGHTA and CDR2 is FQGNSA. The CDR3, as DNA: TGTGCCAGCAGCTTAGCGATGGGAGCGTACGAGCAGTACTTC. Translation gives CASSLAMGAYEQYF.

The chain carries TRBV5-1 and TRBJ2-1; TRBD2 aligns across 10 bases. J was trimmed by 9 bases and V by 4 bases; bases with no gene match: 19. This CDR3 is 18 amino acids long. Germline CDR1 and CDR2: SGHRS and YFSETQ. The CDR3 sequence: CASSPRAASGSDLGEQFF. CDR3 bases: TGCGCCAGCAGCCCCCGGGCGGCTAGCGGGAGCGATTTGGGTGAGCAGTTCTTC.

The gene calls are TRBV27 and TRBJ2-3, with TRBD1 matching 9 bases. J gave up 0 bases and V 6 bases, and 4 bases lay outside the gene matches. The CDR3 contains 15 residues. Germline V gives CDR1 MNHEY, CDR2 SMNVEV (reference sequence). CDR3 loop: CASSLQGASTDTQYF. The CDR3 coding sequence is TGTGCCAGCAGCCTACAGGGGGCAAGCACAGATACGCAGTATTTT.

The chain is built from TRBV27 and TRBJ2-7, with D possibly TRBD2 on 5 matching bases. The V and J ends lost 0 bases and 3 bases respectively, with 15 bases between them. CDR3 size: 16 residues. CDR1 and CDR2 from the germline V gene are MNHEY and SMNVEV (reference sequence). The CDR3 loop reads CASSLSSLAPNYEQYF. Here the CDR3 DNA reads TGTGCCAGCAGTTTATCTTCCCTAGCTCCTAACTACGAGCAGTACTTC.